A single sample is the source of the 2 T cell receptor beta chains below, sequenced in a study of T cell responses to AZD1222 COVID-19 vaccine. Only in-frame clones appear in the TCRdb table, and some are missing; sequencing was by immunoSEQ multiplex PCR. Of over 100,000 clones in the sample, 85% to 90% are singletons; the top ten hold roughly 8.9%. Here the sequenced sample was peripheral blood, taken on day 0 of AZD1222 vaccination. The source of these receptors is an adult in good health.

The rearrangement links TRBV7-8 to TRBJ1-5, with a possible D match to TRBD1 (5 bases). V shed 1 base and J shed 6 bases, with 10 bases lying between them. Germline V CDR1 and CDR2: SGHVS, FQNEAQ. This CDR3 has 14 amino acids. In nucleotides, the CDR3 is TGTGCCAGCAGCTTAGAACAGGAGAGTCAGCCCCAGCATTTT. Translating it yields CASSLEQESQPQHF.

This chain links TRBV29-1 with TRBJ1-2, with 9 bases matching TRBD1. CDR1 SQVTM and CDR2 ANQGSEA come from the germline V gene. This CDR3 is 16 amino acids long. V shed 3 bases and J 2 bases; nucleotides not matched to a gene: 10. The CDR3 protein is CSVDLVPTGGNYGYTF. As DNA, the CDR3 is TGCAGCGTTGATTTGGTCCCGACAGGGGGAAACTATGGCTACACCTTC. The complete variable domain, with remaining parts taken from reference TRBV29-1 and TRBJ1-2, reads SAVISQKPSRDICQRGTSLTIQCQVDSQVTMMFWYRQQPGQSLTLIATANQGSEATYESGFVIDKFPISRPNLTFSTLTVSNMSPEDSSIYLCSVDLVPTGGNYGYTFGSGTRLTVV.